Below are 13 T cell receptor beta chains sequenced from a single sample in a study of blood T cell repertoires in COVID-19. Sequencing used immunoSEQ multiplex PCR; TCRdb keeps in-frame clones, though not all of them. The table lists about 170,000 clones, 84% of them singletons. Sequencing was done on a sample of PBMCs or T cells enriched from blood (not recorded which). All receptors come from a man aged 45 to 65 who had recovered from COVID-19.

This clone was counted a few times. Written as DNA, the CDR3 is TGTGCCAGCAGCCATGACAGGGGTCGCTACACCTTC. This codes for CASSHDRGRYTF. The chain links TRBV27 to TRBJ1-2; 8 bases map to TRBD1. This CDR3 is built from 12 residues. Germline trimming cut 6 bases from V and 9 bases from J; bases unmatched to any gene: 6. Germline lookup yields CDR1 MNHEY and CDR2 SMNVEV (reference sequence).

V and J are TRBV5-6 and TRBJ2-3; D ambiguous. The V and J ends lost 1 base and 1 base respectively, with 10 bases between them. This CDR3 is 15 amino acids long. Germline-derived CDR1 and CDR2 are SGHDT and YYEEEE. The CDR3 sequence: CASSLLIYGTDTQYF. Here the CDR3 DNA reads TGTGCCAGCAGCTTGTTAATCTACGGCACAGATACGCAGTATTTT. The full variable domain, rest sourced from reference TRBV5-6 and TRBJ2-3, is DAGVTQSPTHLIKTRGQQVTLRCSPKSGHDTVSWYQQALGQGPQFIFQYYEEEERQRGNFPDRFSGHQFPNYSSELNVNALLLGDSALYLCASSLLIYGTDTQYFGPGTRLTVL.

Of note for this clone: The identical CDR3 is also encoded by other nucleotide sequences in the sample. The rearrangement uses TRBV20-1 and TRBJ2-1; 8 bases match TRBD2. With V trimmed by 3 bases and J by 3 bases, 4 bases remained unmatched. The CDR3 runs to 14 residues. The germline gives CDR1 DFQATT, CDR2 SNEGSKA (reference sequence). The CDR3: CSASSGGVYNEQFF. The CDR3 DNA sequence: TGCAGTGCTAGTTCGGGGGGGGTCTACAATGAGCAGTTCTTC.

This sequence joins TRBV9 and TRBJ1-2; tentative D call: TRBD1 (6 bases). Germline V CDR1 and CDR2: SGDLS, YYNGEE. CDR3 length: 14 residues. Trimming took 0 bases from V and 7 from J, leaving 13 bases between them. This CDR3 reads CASSVDMGAAGYTF. Written as DNA, the CDR3 is TGTGCCAGCAGCGTAGATATGGGGGCCGCTGGCTACACCTTC. The full variable domain, with the rest looked up from reference TRBV9 and TRBJ1-2, is DSGVTQTPKHLITATGQRVTLRCSPRSGDLSVYWYQQSLDQGLQFLIQYYNGEERAKGNILERFSAQQFPDLHSELNLSSLELGDSALYFCASSVDMGAAGYTFGSGTRLTVV.

This clone appeared once. This sequence joins TRBV3-1 (or the pseudogene TRBV3-2) and TRBJ1-4, with D tentatively TRBD1 (6 bases). The germline V gene has CDR1 LGHDT and CDR2 YNNKEL (reference sequence). The V end was cut by 2 bases, the J end by 7 bases, with 14 bases between. The CDR3 sequence is 15 residues long. CDR3 protein: CASSQSSTGLEKLFF. The CDR3 DNA reads TGTGCCAGCAGCCAATCAAGTACAGGGCTTGAAAAACTGTTTTTT.

This clone was detected once. The rearrangement uses TRBV5-6 and TRBJ2-5; 9 nucleotides line up with TRBD1. CDR3 length: 14 residues. V was pared by 4 bases and J by 5 bases, with 6 bases of the junction left unmatched. From germline, CDR1 is SGHDT and CDR2 YYEEEE. The CDR3, as DNA: TGTGCCAGCAGCCAGGGACAGGGAAAGGAGACCCAGTACTTC. It encodes CASSQGQGKETQYF.

The sample holds one count of this clone. The J gene is TRBJ2-3, the V gene TRBV6-5; 13 positions match TRBD2. Germline assignment: CDR1 MNHEY and CDR2 SVGAGI. V shed 9 bases, J shed 3 bases, and the junction held 6 bases outside the gene matches. The CDR3 has 15 residues. CDR3 region: CASRTSGGGTDTQYF. DNA of the CDR3: TGTGCCAGTCGGACTAGCGGGGGAGGGACAGATACGCAGTATTTT.

This rearrangement joins TRBV11-2 to TRBJ2-3; TRBD2 matches at 8 bases. The V gene's germline CDR1 is SGHAT and CDR2 FQNNGV. This CDR3 has 13 amino acids. The V segment lost 4 bases and the J segment 4 bases; nucleotides outside the gene matches: 1. The CDR3 DNA is TGTGCCAGCAGCTCGGGGGGGGCAGATACGCAGTATTTT. It yields the protein CASSSGGADTQYF.

The chain has TRBV25-1 and TRBJ1-2; a possible D gene is TRBD1 (6 bases). Trimming removed 3 bases from V and 5 bases from J, with 13 bases in between. Per germline, CDR1 MGHDK and CDR2 SYGVNS. There are 14 residues in the CDR3. As DNA, the CDR3 is TGTGCCAGCAGTGATGTGGGGGCGCAGTATGGCTACACCTTC. It encodes CASSDVGAQYGYTF.

V gene TRBV19 combines with J gene TRBJ2-7; TRBD1 matches 8 bases. Trimming at V came to 3 bases and at J to 0 bases, leaving 4 bases not matched to a gene. Germline-derived CDR1 and CDR2 are LNHDA and SQIVND (reference sequence). The CDR3 has 15 amino acids. CDR3 bases: TGTGCCAGTAGTATCGGAACAGGGGGCTCCTACGAGCAGTACTTC. Translated: CASSIGTGGSYEQYF.

Only one count was recorded for this clone. The genes are TRBV11-2 and TRBJ1-2; TRBD1 agrees at 11 bases. Unmatched junction bases numbered 3, after V lost 5 bases and J lost 4 bases. The CDR3 totals 14 residues. Germline CDR1 reads SGHAT; CDR2 reads FQNNGV. CDR3: CASSPGQGGYGYTF. In nucleotides, the CDR3 is TGTGCCAGCAGCCCGGGACAGGGGGGCTATGGCTACACCTTC. The full variable domain, rest sourced from reference TRBV11-2 and TRBJ1-2, is EAGVAQSPRYKIIEKRQSVAFWCNPISGHATLYWYQQILGQGPKLLIQFQNNGVVDDSQLPKDRFSAERLKGVDSTLKIQPAKLEDSAVYLCASSPGQGGYGYTFGSGTRLTVV.

The chain couples TRBV19 to TRBJ1-3; 7 bases align to TRBD1. CDR1 and CDR2 (germline): LNHDA, SQIVND (reference sequence). With 7 bases clipped from V and 0 bases from J, the junction kept 6 bases outside the gene matches. This CDR3 is built from 15 residues. CDR3 amino acids: CASKVGQPSGNTIYF. The CDR3 region has the DNA TGTGCCAGTAAGGTGGGACAGCCCTCTGGAAACACCATATATTTT.

This chain connects TRBV28 to TRBJ1-1; TRBD1 aligns across 7 bases. The CDR3 consists of 13 residues. Germline assignment: CDR1 MDHEN and CDR2 SYDVKM. Unmatched junction bases numbered 7, after V lost 10 bases and J lost 2 bases. CDR3 in DNA: TGTGCCATTCTCGACAGGGTTAACACTGAAGCTTTCTTT. As protein: CAILDRVNTEAFF.